Described below is a single TCR beta chain sequence and its context. Antigen: not known. Germline V lookup: CDR1 GTSNPN, CDR2 SVGIG (reference sequence). The CDR3 is 13 amino acids. V gave up 1 base and J gave up 0 bases, with 6 bases separating them. The authors reverse transcribed all of the isolated RNA, so sequencing captured expressed TCRB transcripts. TCRdb's table, derived via immunoSEQ multiplex PCR, lists solely in-frame clones and lacks some. The sample has 150,000 to 190,000 clones, over 8.5% seen once. The record originates from a study of beta chain features in type 1 diabetes. Overall study: Age, gender and cell yields were alike across patients and healthy donors. Findings and caveats of the study: The influence of HLA type on TCRB rearrangement stayed undetermined. The study found moderately but significantly shorter TCRB CDR3s in all four CD4+ subsets of Type 1 diabetes patients.

CD45RO/CCR7/CD25/CD127/CD95/CD27 separated CD4+ naive, central memory, regulatory and stem cell-like memory cells by sorting. Material: central memory CD4+ T cells from blood. The TCR comes from a man in his late teens or twenties in good health. J is TRBJ1-1 and V is TRBV30; D is possibly TRBD1 (5 bases). The CDR3 coding sequence is TGTGCCTGGAGTGCAGGGTTGAACACTGAAGCTTTCTTT. Residues: CAWSAGLNTEAFF.